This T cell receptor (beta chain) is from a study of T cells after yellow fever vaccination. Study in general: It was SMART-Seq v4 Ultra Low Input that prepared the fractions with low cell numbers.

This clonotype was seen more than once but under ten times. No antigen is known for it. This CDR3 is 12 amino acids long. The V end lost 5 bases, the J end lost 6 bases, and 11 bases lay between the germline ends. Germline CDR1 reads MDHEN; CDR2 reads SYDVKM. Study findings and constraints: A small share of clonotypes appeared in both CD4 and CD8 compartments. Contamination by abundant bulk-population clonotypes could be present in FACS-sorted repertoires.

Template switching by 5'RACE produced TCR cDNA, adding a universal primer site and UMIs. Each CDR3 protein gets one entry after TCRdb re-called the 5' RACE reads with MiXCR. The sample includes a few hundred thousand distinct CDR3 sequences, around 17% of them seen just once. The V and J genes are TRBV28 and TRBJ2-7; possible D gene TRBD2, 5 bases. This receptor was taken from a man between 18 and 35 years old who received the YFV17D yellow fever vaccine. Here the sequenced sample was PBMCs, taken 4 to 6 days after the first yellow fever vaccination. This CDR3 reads CASSLGEGEQYF. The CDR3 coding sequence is TGTGCCAGCAGTCTCGGTGAGGGCGAGCAGTACTTC.